What follows are 2 T cell receptor beta chains derived from one specimen sequenced in a study of T cell responses to AZD1222 COVID-19 vaccine listed by TCRdb under 2021. Libraries were made using the immunoSEQ multiplex PCR assay. As stored in TCRdb, this immuneACCESS dataset retains in-frame rearrangements with V and J assigned. A fraction of the clones does not appear; measured against another copy, unresolved V genes explain less than half of the discrepancy, and the remainder lacks a known reason. A total of tens of thousands of clones appear in this sample, less than 85% of them only once. About 23% of the sample is held by the ten biggest clonotypes. The meaning of the sample's time point label: about 28 days (+/-7) after the second vaccine dose. The material was peripheral blood, obtained 28 days after the second AZD1222 dose. All receptors derive from an adult who received the AZD1222 COVID-19 vaccine.

This clone has just one count. The genes are TRBV6-5 and TRBJ1-2; 8 bases line up with TRBD1. V lost 6 bases, J lost 2 bases, and 5 bases stayed unmatched. This CDR3 region has 14 residues. CDR1 MNHEY and CDR2 SVGAGI come from the germline V gene. CDR3 protein: CASSRTGRNYGYTF. The DNA of the CDR3 is TGTGCCAGCAGCAGGACAGGGCGCAACTATGGCTACACCTTC.

Here the CDR3 reads CASSLSRQTSNYGYTF. The CDR3 DNA follows: TGTGCCAGCAGCTTGTCCCGACAGACCTCTAACTATGGCTACACCTTC. The rearrangement joins TRBV7-2 to TRBJ1-2; D possibly corresponds to TRBD1 (5 bases). This CDR3 has 16 amino acids. With 3 bases removed from V and 0 bases from J, the gap between germline ends came to 14 bases. Germline V CDR1 and CDR2: SGHTA, FQGNSA.